These T cell receptor beta chains were read from a single sample in a study of T cell responses to AZD1222 COVID-19 vaccine. Produced via immunoSEQ multiplex PCR; TCRdb's table is partial and in-frame only. The sample has about 100,000 clones, about nine tenths seen once. The specimen was peripheral blood, collected on day 0 of MenACWY control vaccination. These receptors came from an adult in good health. Each CDR3 is given with its conserved first and last residue. The order of the fields is J gene, V gene, clone size, CDR3 protein. Clone size appears in some rows only: once, few, many, or a class for an expanded clone.

j_call: TRBJ2-7; v_call: TRBV28; clone_size: -; cdr3_aa: CASSLRGSAYEQYF
j_call: TRBJ2-2; v_call: TRBV4-3; clone_size: -; cdr3_aa: CASSHRTGNTGELFF
j_call: TRBJ2-7; v_call: TRBV11-2; clone_size: few; cdr3_aa: CASSSDWLVWDEQYF
j_call: TRBJ1-2; v_call: TRBV27; clone_size: -; cdr3_aa: CASSPSGINGYTF
j_call: TRBJ2-3; v_call: TRBV9; clone_size: -; cdr3_aa: CASSVRLAGTDTQYF
j_call: TRBJ2-1; v_call: TRBV29-1; clone_size: -; cdr3_aa: CSVVATYNEQFF
j_call: TRBJ1-2; v_call: TRBV2; clone_size: -; cdr3_aa: CASSETGQGADYTF
j_call: TRBJ2-5; v_call: TRBV7-2; clone_size: -; cdr3_aa: CASSPLGGGSSETQYF
j_call: TRBJ1-1; v_call: TRBV15; clone_size: -; cdr3_aa: CATSRGGTANTEAFF
j_call: TRBJ1-2; v_call: TRBV5-6; clone_size: -; cdr3_aa: CASSFRAQGRDYGYTF
j_call: TRBJ2-1; v_call: TRBV15; clone_size: -; cdr3_aa: CATSPISGGLNNEQFF
j_call: TRBJ1-2; v_call: TRBV5-6; clone_size: -; cdr3_aa: CASSPGQLANYGYTF
j_call: TRBJ2-7; v_call: TRBV3-1/TRBV3-2; clone_size: -; cdr3_aa: CASSQGTGDPYEQYF
j_call: TRBJ1-1; v_call: TRBV9; clone_size: -; cdr3_aa: CASSVGGQGEAFF
j_call: TRBJ1-5; v_call: TRBV30; clone_size: -; cdr3_aa: CAWSTAVNQPQHF
j_call: TRBJ2-7; v_call: TRBV6-5; clone_size: -; cdr3_aa: CASSYSGSSDEQYF
j_call: TRBJ1-1; v_call: TRBV7-3; clone_size: -; cdr3_aa: CASSMPGGLNTEAFF
j_call: TRBJ2-5; v_call: TRBV6-4; clone_size: -; cdr3_aa: CASSEGLAEIQETQYF
j_call: TRBJ2-7; v_call: TRBV18; clone_size: few; cdr3_aa: CASSPDLSYEQYF
j_call: TRBJ2-2; v_call: TRBV7-9; clone_size: -; cdr3_aa: CASSATSGFTGELFF
j_call: TRBJ2-7; v_call: TRBV5-1; clone_size: -; cdr3_aa: CASSLAGGGSTGEQYF
j_call: TRBJ2-2; v_call: TRBV15; clone_size: -; cdr3_aa: CATSRGQGLPGELFF
j_call: TRBJ2-7; v_call: TRBV5-1; clone_size: -; cdr3_aa: CASSSGTGWHEQYF
j_call: TRBJ1-1; v_call: TRBV10-3; clone_size: -; cdr3_aa: CAISERGGTEAFF
j_call: TRBJ1-5; v_call: TRBV19; clone_size: -; cdr3_aa: CASSTWDGRDQPQHF
j_call: TRBJ1-5; v_call: TRBV19; clone_size: -; cdr3_aa: CASSIEEYSNQPQHF
j_call: TRBJ2-7; v_call: TRBV3-1/TRBV3-2; clone_size: -; cdr3_aa: CASSQGEVRQGAHF
j_call: TRBJ2-7; v_call: TRBV10-3; clone_size: once; cdr3_aa: CAISNPDRAYEQYF
j_call: TRBJ1-2; v_call: TRBV2; clone_size: -; cdr3_aa: CASSAENYGYTF
j_call: TRBJ2-7; v_call: TRBV28; clone_size: -; cdr3_aa: CASSFADYGEQYF
j_call: TRBJ1-5; v_call: TRBV27; clone_size: -; cdr3_aa: CASSPGGSGNQPQHF
j_call: TRBJ2-1; v_call: TRBV24-1; clone_size: -; cdr3_aa: CATQGNLNEQFF
j_call: TRBJ2-2; v_call: TRBV6-5; clone_size: once; cdr3_aa: CASSYGDWGSPGELFF